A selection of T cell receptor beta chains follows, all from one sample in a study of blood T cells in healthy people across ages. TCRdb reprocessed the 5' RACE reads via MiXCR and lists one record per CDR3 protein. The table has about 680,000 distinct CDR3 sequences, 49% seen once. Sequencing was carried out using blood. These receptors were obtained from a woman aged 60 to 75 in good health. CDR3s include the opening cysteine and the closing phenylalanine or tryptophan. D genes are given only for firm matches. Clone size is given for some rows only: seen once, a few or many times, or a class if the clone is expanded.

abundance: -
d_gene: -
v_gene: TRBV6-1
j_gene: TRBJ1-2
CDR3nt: TGTGCCAGCAGTGAATGGGTGCCGGGAGGCTACACCTTC
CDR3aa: CASSEWVPGGYTF

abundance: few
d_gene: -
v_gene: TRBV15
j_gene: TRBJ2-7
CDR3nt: TGTGCCACCAGCAGAGATCGGGCATCCTACGAGCAGTACTTC
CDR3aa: CATSRDRASYEQYF

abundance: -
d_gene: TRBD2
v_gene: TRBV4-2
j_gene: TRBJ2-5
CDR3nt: TGTGCCAGCAGCCCACCAGGGACTAGCGGGACGACCCAGTACTTC
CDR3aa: CASSPPGTSGTTQYF

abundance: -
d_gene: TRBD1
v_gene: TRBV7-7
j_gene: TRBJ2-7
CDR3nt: TGTGCTAGCAGCTCCGGGACAGGGGCCACCAACGAGCAGTACTTC
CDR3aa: CASSSGTGATNEQYF

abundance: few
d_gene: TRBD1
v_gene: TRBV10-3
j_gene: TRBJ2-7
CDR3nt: TGTGCCATCAGTGAGGGGGACAGGGGCTCCTACGAGCAGTACTTC
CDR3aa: CAISEGDRGSYEQYF

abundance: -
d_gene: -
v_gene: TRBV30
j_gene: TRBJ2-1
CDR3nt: TGTGCCTGGAGTGTGGGACCTTACAATGAGCAGTTCTTC
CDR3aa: CAWSVGPYNEQFF

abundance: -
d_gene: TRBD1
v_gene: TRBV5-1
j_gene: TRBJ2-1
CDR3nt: TGCGCCAGCAGCTTCGGACAGGGGGCAGGGGAGCAGTTCTTC
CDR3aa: CASSFGQGAGEQFF

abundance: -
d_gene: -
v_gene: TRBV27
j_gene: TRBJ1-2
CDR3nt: TGTGCCAGCAGGCCTACCGAACCTAACTATGGCTACACCTTC
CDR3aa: CASRPTEPNYGYTF

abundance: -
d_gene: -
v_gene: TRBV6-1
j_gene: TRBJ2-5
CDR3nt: TGTGCCAGCGGACAGGGAGGGGTAGAGACCCAGTACTTC
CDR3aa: CASGQGGVETQYF

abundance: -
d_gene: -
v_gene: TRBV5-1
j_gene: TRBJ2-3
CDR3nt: TGCGCCAGCAGCTTGGAAGGCGCGCAGTATTTT
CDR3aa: CASSLEGAQYF

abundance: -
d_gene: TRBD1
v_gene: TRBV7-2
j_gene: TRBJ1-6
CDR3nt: TGTGCCAGCGCTGGACAGGGAACGTCACCCCTCCACTTT
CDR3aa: CASAGQGTSPLHF

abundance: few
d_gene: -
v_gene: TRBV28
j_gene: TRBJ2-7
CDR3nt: TGTGCCAGCAGTTTAGAGGCAGACTACGAGCAGTACTTC
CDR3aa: CASSLEADYEQYF

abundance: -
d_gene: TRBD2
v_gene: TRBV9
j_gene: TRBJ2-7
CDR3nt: TGTGCCAGCAGCCCGGCTAGCGGTCTCTCCTACGAGCAGTACTTC
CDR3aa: CASSPASGLSYEQYF

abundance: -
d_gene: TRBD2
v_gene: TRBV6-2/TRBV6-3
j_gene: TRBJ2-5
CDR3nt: TGTGCCAGCAGTCGAGCGGGATGGCAGTACTTC
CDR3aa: CASSRAGWQYF

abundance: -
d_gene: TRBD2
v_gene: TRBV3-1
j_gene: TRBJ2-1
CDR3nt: TGTGCCAGCAGCCAGGGGGGACTAGCGGGAGTTGAGCAGTTCTTC
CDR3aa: CASSQGGLAGVEQFF

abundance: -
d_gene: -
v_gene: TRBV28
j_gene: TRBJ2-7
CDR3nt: TGTGCCAGCAGTTTAAGTTCCGCGAACGAGCAGTACTTC
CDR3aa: CASSLSSANEQYF

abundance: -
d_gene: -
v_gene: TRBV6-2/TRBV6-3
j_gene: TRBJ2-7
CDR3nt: TGTGCCAGCAGTTACAAAGACGAGCAGTACTTC
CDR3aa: CASSYKDEQYF

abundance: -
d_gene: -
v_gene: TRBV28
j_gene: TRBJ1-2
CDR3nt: TGTGCCAGCAGGGAATCCAGGAAACTCTATGGCTACACCTTC
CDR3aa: CASRESRKLYGYTF

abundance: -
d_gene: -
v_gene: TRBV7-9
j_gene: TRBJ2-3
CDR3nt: TGTGCCAGCAGCTTAGAACTCTACAGGGGGGGCCCGACAGATACGCAGTATTTT
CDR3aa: CASSLELYRGGPTDTQYF

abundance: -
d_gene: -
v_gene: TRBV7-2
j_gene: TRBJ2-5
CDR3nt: TGTGCCAGCAGCTTCGAGACGGACAGCGTGACGTGGAAGCAGTACTTC
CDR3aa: CASSFETDSVTWKQYF

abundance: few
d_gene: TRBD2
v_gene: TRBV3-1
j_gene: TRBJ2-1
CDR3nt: TGTGCCAGCAGCCGCCCAGCGGGAGGGTACAATGAGCAGTTCTTC
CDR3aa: CASSRPAGGYNEQFF

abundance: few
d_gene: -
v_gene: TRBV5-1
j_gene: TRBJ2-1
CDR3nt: TGCGCCAGCAGCTTGGTGGGGGGTAACTACAATGAGCAGTTCTTC
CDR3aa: CASSLVGGNYNEQFF

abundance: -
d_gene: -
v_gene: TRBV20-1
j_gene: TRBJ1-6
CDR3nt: TGCAGTGCCGTGACAGAGCAGAGCTCCTATAATTCACCCCTCCACTTT
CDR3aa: CSAVTEQSSYNSPLHF

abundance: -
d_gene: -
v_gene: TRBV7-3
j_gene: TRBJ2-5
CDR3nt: TGTGCCAGCAGCTCCCGACATGGGCTACCCAAAGAGACCCAGTACTTC
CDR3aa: CASSSRHGLPKETQYF

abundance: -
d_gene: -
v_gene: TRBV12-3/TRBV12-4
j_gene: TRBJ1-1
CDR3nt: TGTGCCAGCAGTTTAGGGGCAGGCACTGAAGCTTTCTTT
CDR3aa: CASSLGAGTEAFF

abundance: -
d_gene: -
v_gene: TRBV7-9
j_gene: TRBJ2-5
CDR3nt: TGTGCCAGCAGGGGGGGACTGCAAGAGACCCAGTACTTC
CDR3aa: CASRGGLQETQYF

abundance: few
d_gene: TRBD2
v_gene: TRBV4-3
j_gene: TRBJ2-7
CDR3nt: TGCGCCAGCAGTACCGGGACTAGCGGCAGCTACAATGAGCAGTACTTC
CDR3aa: CASSTGTSGSYNEQYF

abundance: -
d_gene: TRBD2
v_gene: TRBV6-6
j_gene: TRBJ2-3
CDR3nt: TGTGCCAGCAAAATCCAGGGAGGGGCAGCAGATACGCAGTATTTT
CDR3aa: CASKIQGGAADTQYF

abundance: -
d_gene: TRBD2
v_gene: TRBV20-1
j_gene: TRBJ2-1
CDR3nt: TGCAGTGCTAGACAAGGGACTAGCGGAAATGAGCAGTTCTTC
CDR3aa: CSARQGTSGNEQFF

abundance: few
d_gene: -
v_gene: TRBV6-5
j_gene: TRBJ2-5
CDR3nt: TGTGCCAGCACCGACGCTTCGACCCAAGAGACCCAGTACTTC
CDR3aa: CASTDASTQETQYF

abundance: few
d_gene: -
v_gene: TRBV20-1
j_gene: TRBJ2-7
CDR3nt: TGCAGTGCCAAACTTGGGGGGGGCGGGCTCGAGCAGTACTTC
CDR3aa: CSAKLGGGGLEQYF

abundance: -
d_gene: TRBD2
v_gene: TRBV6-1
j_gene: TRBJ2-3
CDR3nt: TGTGCCAGCGGGAGGGCCATCGGCACAGATACGCAGTATTTT
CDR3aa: CASGRAIGTDTQYF

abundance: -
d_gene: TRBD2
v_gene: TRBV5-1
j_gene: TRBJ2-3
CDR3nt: TGCGCCAGCAGCCGGACTAGCGGGCCTACAGATACGCAGTATTTT
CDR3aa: CASSRTSGPTDTQYF

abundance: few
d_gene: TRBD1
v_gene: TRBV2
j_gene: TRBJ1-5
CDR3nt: TGTGCCAGCAGTGAAGCGCGGGGGAGGGGGCCTAGCAATCAGCCCCAGCATTTT
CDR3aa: CASSEARGRGPSNQPQHF

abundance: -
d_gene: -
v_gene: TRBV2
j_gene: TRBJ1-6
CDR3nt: TGTGCCAGCAGCCCCGCGAGGGGTTCACCCCTCCACTTT
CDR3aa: CASSPARGSPLHF

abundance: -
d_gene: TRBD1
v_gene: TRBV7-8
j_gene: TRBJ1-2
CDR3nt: TGTGCCAGCAGCCCCGACAGGGTACGATGGAGCGACTATGGCTACACCTTC
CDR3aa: CASSPDRVRWSDYGYTF

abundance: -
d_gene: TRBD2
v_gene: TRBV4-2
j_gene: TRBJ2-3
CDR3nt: TGTGCCAGCAGCCCTCGGACTAGCGGGAGTGCAGATACGCAGTATTTT
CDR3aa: CASSPRTSGSADTQYF